This T cell receptor (beta chain) emerged from a study of blood T cell repertoires in COVID-19. Profiling relied on immunoSEQ multiplex PCR, and the TCRdb table lists in-frame clones only, not all of them. There are around 300,000 clones in the sample; roughly 88% occur only once, and 5% lies in the top ten. Losses at the gene ends were 0 bases for V and 8 bases for J; bases not matched to a gene: 16. Per the germline V gene, CDR1 is SGDLS and CDR2 is YYNGEE. CDR3 length: 18 amino acids. This clonotype originated in a man in his thirties or forties who had recovered from COVID-19. The chain carries TRBV9 and TRBJ2-5; TRBD1 matches 10 bases. Specimen: PBMCs or T cells enriched from blood (not recorded which). CDR3: CASSVGGQGTSVGGTQYF. In DNA, the CDR3 is TGTGCCAGCAGCGTAGGGGGACAGGGGACCTCCGTCGGTGGAACCCAGTACTTC.